What follows are 32 T cell receptor beta chains derived from one specimen sequenced in a study of blood T cell repertoires in COVID-19. The table came from immunoSEQ multiplex PCR; TCRdb's copy has only in-frame clones and leaves some out. The sample lists around 270,000 clones, 65% to 90% occurring once. The sequenced material came from peripheral blood. The origin of the receptors is a man aged 30 to 45 with active or convalescent COVID-19.

The rearrangement joins TRBV15 to TRBJ2-7, with 8 bases matching TRBD2. The germline CDR1 and CDR2 sequences are LNHNV and YYDKDF (reference sequence). The CDR3 is 16 amino acids. The V gene end was trimmed by 0 bases and the J gene end by 1 base; junction bases not matched to a gene: 5. CDR3 region: CATSRDLASGSYEQYF. CDR3 bases: TGTGCCACCAGCAGAGATTTAGCTAGCGGGTCCTACGAGCAGTACTTC.

A single count supports this clone. The chain combines TRBV29-1 with TRBJ1-1; D gene unclear. This CDR3 is 14 amino acids long. V was shortened by 2 bases and J by 6 bases, with 16 bases between the two germline ends. Germline V lookup: CDR1 SQVTM, CDR2 ANQGSEA. The CDR3 here is CSVEFSERSAEAFF. DNA of the CDR3: TGCAGCGTTGAATTCTCAGAGAGGAGCGCTGAAGCTTTCTTT.

J is TRBJ2-3 and V is TRBV7-9, with D perhaps TRBD1 (5 bases). V lost 6 bases and J 0 bases, leaving 25 bases between the germline ends. The CDR3 runs to 19 residues. Germline CDR1 SEHNR, CDR2 FQNEAQ (reference sequence). The CDR3 DNA is TGTGCCAGCAGTTACCAAAATACAATTTACAGGTTTAGCACAGATACGCAGTATTTT. As protein: CASSYQNTIYRFSTDTQYF. Filled out from reference TRBV7-9 and TRBJ2-3, the complete variable domain reads DTGVSQNPRHKITKRGQNVTFRCDPISEHNRLYWYRQTLGQGPEFLTYFQNEAQLEKSRLLSDRFSAERPKGSFSTLEIQRTEQGDSAMYLCASSYQNTIYRFSTDTQYFGPGTRLTVL.

The chain couples TRBV5-4 to TRBJ1-2; D uncertain. Germline V lookup: CDR1 SGHNT, CDR2 YYREEE (reference sequence). V lost 1 base and J 7 bases, leaving 14 bases between the germline ends. The CDR3 totals 14 residues. CDR3 sequence reads: CASSLHQAAGGYTF. The CDR3 DNA reads as TGTGCCAGCAGCTTGCACCAAGCTGCGGGTGGCTACACCTTC.

This clone was observed a handful of times. The CDR3 bases are TGTGCCAGCATTAGGACAGGAGGTAGCTACGAGCAGTACTTC. Translation gives CASIRTGGSYEQYF. The V call is TRBV2, the J call TRBJ2-7, with TRBD1 matching 7 bases. Germline values: CDR1 SNHLY, CDR2 FYNNEI. Germline trimming cut 7 bases from V and 3 bases from J; bases unmatched to any gene: 9. The CDR3 runs 14 residues.

The chain couples TRBV13 to TRBJ2-1, with 9 bases fitting TRBD2. Germline V gene lookup returns CDR1 PRHDT and CDR2 FYEKMQ (reference sequence). The junction had 11 bases not matched to a gene; V was cut back by 2 bases and J by 9 bases. This CDR3 is 16 amino acids long. In DNA, the CDR3 is TGTGCCAGCAGCTTAATGCGGGGGGGCTTTTCGGTTGAGCAGTTCTTC. Encoded protein: CASSLMRGGFSVEQFF.

This chain's CDR3 is CASSIRGVYGYTF. The CDR3 DNA reads as TGTGCCAGTAGTATCAGGGGGGTCTATGGCTACACCTTC. The chain links TRBV19 to TRBJ1-2, with TRBD1 matching 7 bases. Germline trimming cut 3 bases from V and 4 bases from J; bases unmatched to any gene: 2. This CDR3 comprises 13 residues. Germline V gene lookup returns CDR1 LNHDA and CDR2 SQIVND (reference sequence).

The DNA for the CDR3 is TGTGCCAGCCAGGGACTAGCGGGGGGGAATGGCGGCACCGGGGAGCTGTTTTTT. The encoded protein is CASQGLAGGNGGTGELFF. This sequence joins TRBV28 and TRBJ2-2, with TRBD2 matching over 16 bases. The germline CDR1 and CDR2 sequences are MDHEN and SYDVKM. V shed 8 bases and J 4 bases; nucleotides not matched to a gene: 10. The CDR3 is 18 amino acids.

The gene calls are TRBV28 and TRBJ2-1; TRBD1 matches at 8 bases. This CDR3 is 15 amino acids long. Trimming took 3 bases from V and 3 from J; bases not matched to a gene: 4. From germline, CDR1 is MDHEN and CDR2 SYDVKM. CDR3 loop: CASSFADRVYNEQFF. CDR3 coding DNA: TGTGCCAGCAGTTTCGCGGACAGGGTCTACAATGAGCAGTTCTTC.

The chain has TRBV6-5 and TRBJ2-3, with 7 bases matching TRBD1. Germline CDR1 and CDR2: MNHEY and SVGAGI. V shed 6 bases, J shed 0 bases, and the junction held 6 bases outside the gene matches. The length of the CDR3 is 15 residues. The CDR3 sequence is CASRPTGLSTDTQYF. In nucleotides, the CDR3 is TGTGCCAGCAGGCCGACAGGGCTGAGCACAGATACGCAGTATTTT.

This clone turned up a few times. The V call is TRBV20-1, the J call TRBJ2-3; D is unresolved. From germline, CDR1 is DFQATT and CDR2 SNEGSKA (reference sequence). With 6 bases removed from V and 0 bases from J, the gap between germline ends came to 4 bases. The CDR3 runs to 11 residues. The CDR3 spells CSAASTDTQYF. In nucleotides, the CDR3 is TGCAGTGCAGCAAGCACAGATACGCAGTATTTT.

Concerning this clone: The junction departs from germline at one end; a sequencing error may be responsible. V usage is TRBV6-5 and J usage is TRBJ2-5; 7 bases align to TRBD2. Germline lookup yields CDR1 MNHEY and CDR2 SVGAGI. The CDR3 extends over 14 amino acids. The CDR3 sequence: CASSFGGTQGTQYF. The CDR3 DNA is TGTGCCAGCAGTTTCGGGGGGACCCAAGGGACCCAGTACTTC.

The chain carries TRBV3-1 (or the pseudogene TRBV3-2) and TRBJ2-3, with TRBD2 matching over 13 bases. The CDR3 extends over 15 amino acids. The trim removed 1 base at V and 7 bases at J, leaving 2 bases unmatched. Germline assignment: CDR1 LGHDT and CDR2 YNNKEL (reference sequence). This CDR3 reads CASSQGTSGGYTQYF. The CDR3 coding sequence is TGTGCCAGCAGCCAAGGGACTAGCGGGGGATATACGCAGTATTTT.

The chain links TRBV5-1 to TRBJ1-3; TRBD1 matches at 9 bases. V lost 4 bases and J lost 0; bases outside the gene matches: 8. The CDR3 has 17 residues. Germline CDR1 reads SGHRS; CDR2 reads YFSETQ. The CDR3 region is CASSPRTGEFSGNTIYF. The CDR3 DNA reads as TGCGCCAGCAGCCCACGGACAGGGGAGTTCTCTGGAAACACCATATATTTT.

V gene TRBV4-2 combines with J gene TRBJ1-1; D might be TRBD1 (5 bases). The CDR3 contains 16 residues. Germline-derived CDR1 and CDR2 are LGHNA and YNFKEQ. V lost 1 base to trimming and J lost 4 bases, with 16 bases between them. CDR3 loop: CASSQAVAGVSTEAFF. The CDR3 DNA reads as TGTGCCAGCAGCCAAGCTGTGGCGGGGGTTAGCACTGAAGCTTTCTTT.

The V and J genes are TRBV19 and TRBJ2-7; D is perhaps TRBD2 (5 bases). The V gene lost 5 bases and the J gene lost 1 base, with 15 bases spanning the gap. This CDR3 has 15 amino acids. Germline V gene lookup returns CDR1 LNHDA and CDR2 SQIVND (reference sequence). The CDR3 region is CASSPASTGSYEQYF. DNA for the CDR3: TGTGCCAGTAGTCCTGCTAGCACCGGATCCTACGAGCAGTACTTC.

The V gene is TRBV30, the J gene TRBJ1-1; TRBD1 is a possible D gene (5 bases). V was trimmed by 2 bases and J by 8 bases, leaving 12 bases between them. Germline V gene lookup returns CDR1 GTSNPN and CDR2 SVGIG (reference sequence). This CDR3 has 12 residues. CDR3 DNA: TGTGCCTGGAGTCCGACCGACAGCGAAGCTTTCTTT. Amino acid sequence: CAWSPTDSEAFF.

The J gene is TRBJ2-5, the V gene TRBV7-9; the D is unclear. Trimming stripped 1 base from V and 4 bases from J, with 7 bases between. Germline V gene sequence: CDR1 SEHNR, CDR2 FQNEAQ (reference sequence). This CDR3 has 13 amino acids. CDR3 in DNA: TGTGCCAGCAGCTTAGGTGTCATAGAGACCCAGTACTTC. It encodes CASSLGVIETQYF.

The gene calls are TRBV5-4 and TRBJ1-2, with 8 bases aligning to TRBD1. The CDR3 consists of 14 residues. Germline V CDR1 and CDR2: SGHNT, YYREEE (reference sequence). The V segment lost 4 bases and the J segment 6 bases; nucleotides outside the gene matches: 8. The CDR3 sequence: CASSRGQGADGYTF. The CDR3 region has the DNA TGTGCCAGCAGCAGGGGTCAGGGGGCGGATGGCTACACCTTC.

The genes are TRBV5-8 and TRBJ1-3, with 7 bases lining up with TRBD1. Germline loops: CDR1 SGHTS, CDR2 YDEGEE. V dropped 0 bases and J dropped 0; count of bases not matched to a gene: 0. The CDR3 totals 15 residues. CDR3 DNA sequence: TGTGCCAGCAGCTTGGGGGACAGCTCTGGAAACACCATATATTTT. This gives the protein CASSLGDSSGNTIYF.

This clone was picked up one time. The CDR3 DNA follows: TGCGCCAGCTCCCTTTCTGGCAGGGGGAACACTGAAGCTTTCTTT. It encodes CASSLSGRGNTEAFF. The rearrangement links TRBV5-1 to TRBJ1-1, with D possibly being TRBD1 (6 bases). CDR1 and CDR2 from the germline V gene are SGHRS and YFSETQ. Trimming shortened V by 7 bases and J by 1 base, and 17 bases separated the two germline ends. The CDR3 is 15 amino acids.

This clone was picked up one time. The chain links TRBV6-5 to TRBJ1-3; tentatively, D is TRBD1 (5 bases). Germline CDR1 is MNHEY and CDR2 is SVGAGI. CDR3 size: 15 residues. The V end was cut by 5 bases, the J end by 0 bases, with 11 bases between. The CDR3 DNA follows: TGTGCCAGCAGTCCGACAGATACCTCTGGAAACACCATATATTTT. Protein product: CASSPTDTSGNTIYF.

This clone was found once. At one of its ends the junction is not consistent with the germline gene, which may arise from a read error. The genes are TRBV15 and TRBJ2-2; 9 positions agree with TRBD1. Germline CDR1 reads LNHNV; CDR2 reads YYDKDF (reference sequence). CDR3 length: 15 residues. Here the CDR3 reads CATRRDREDTGKLFF. CDR3 bases: TGTGCCACCAGGAGGGACAGGGAGGACACCGGGAAGCTGTTTTTT.

This chain uses TRBV5-6 with TRBJ1-2; D is undetermined. Germline CDR1 reads SGHDT; CDR2 reads YYEEEE. The CDR3 is 15 residues long. V lost 0 bases and J lost 2, with 11 bases in between. CDR3 nucleotide sequence: TGTGCCAGCAGCTTGGGTCTGGTTGGCAACTATGGCTACACCTTC. Translating it yields CASSLGLVGNYGYTF.

The chain joins TRBV20-1 to TRBJ1-1; no reliable D call. The CDR3 is 15 residues long. The V gene's germline CDR1 is DFQATT and CDR2 SNEGSKA (reference sequence). V was cut by 3 bases and J by 0 bases, with 14 bases left in between. The chain's CDR3 is CSASVQEDMNTEAFF. In DNA form, the CDR3 reads TGCAGTGCTAGTGTTCAGGAGGATATGAACACTGAAGCTTTCTTT.

The rearrangement links TRBV4-3 to TRBJ2-7, with D hard to call. Germline V gene data show CDR1 as LGHNA and CDR2 as YSLEER. V was trimmed by 1 base and J by 4 bases, leaving 17 bases between them. This CDR3 region has 16 residues. CDR3 sequence: CASSQGLVDRPYEQYF. DNA of the CDR3: TGCGCCAGCAGCCAAGGACTGGTCGATAGACCGTACGAGCAGTACTTC.

The rearrangement joins TRBV12-5 to TRBJ1-3, with 9 bases matching TRBD1. This CDR3 spans 20 amino acids. CDR1 and CDR2 from the germline V gene are LGHNT and FRNRAP. V lost 6 bases and J lost 0; bases outside the gene matches: 18. CDR3 coding DNA: TGTGCTAGTGGCCCATGGACAGGGGCACTCATACTTTTCTCTGGAAACACCATATATTTT. It is translated as CASGPWTGALILFSGNTIYF. Variable domain in full (rest from reference TRBV12-5 and TRBJ1-3): DARVTQTPRHKVTEMGQEVTMRCQPILGHNTVFWYRQTMMQGLELLAYFRNRAPLDDSGMPKDRFSAEMPDATLATLKIQPSEPRDSAVYFCASGPWTGALILFSGNTIYFGEGSWLTVV.

There are a few counts of this clone. V and J are TRBV18 and TRBJ2-2; 7 bases align to TRBD2. V shed 0 bases and J 5 bases; nucleotides not matched to a gene: 3. CDR1 and CDR2 from the germline V gene are KGHSH and LQKENI. The CDR3 is 15 residues long. CDR3 region: CASSPPGGGTGELFF. The CDR3 DNA sequence: TGTGCCAGCTCACCACCCGGCGGGGGAACCGGGGAGCTGTTTTTT.

The rearrangement joins TRBV29-1 to TRBJ1-1, with no clear D. CDR3 length: 14 residues. The V and J ends lost 4 bases and 1 base respectively, with 13 bases between them. CDR1 is SQVTM, CDR2 ANQGSEA, per germline. The CDR3 region is CSVVSPLSNTEAFF. Here the CDR3 DNA reads TGCAGCGTTGTCAGTCCGCTCTCGAACACTGAAGCTTTCTTT.

This chain connects TRBV19 to TRBJ2-1, with 9 bases fitting TRBD1. V gave up 6 bases and J gave up 4 bases; unmatched junction bases: 4. This CDR3 has 14 residues. Germline V gene lookup returns CDR1 LNHDA and CDR2 SQIVND (reference sequence). In DNA, the CDR3 is TGTGCCAGTAGAGCCGGGACAGGGTACAATGAGCAGTTCTTC. Its translation is CASRAGTGYNEQFF.

Concerning this clone itself: The junction differs from germline at one of its ends, possibly a read error. The V and J genes are TRBV6-1 and TRBJ2-1; 7 bases fit TRBD2. The germline V gene encodes CDR1 MNHNS and CDR2 SASEGT. The CDR3 spans 13 residues. This CDR3 is CASSEANGVSGIF. CDR3 DNA: TGTGCCAGCAGTGAGGCAAACGGGGTAAGCGGGATCTTC.

The sample holds one count of this clone. The chain uses TRBV7-9 and TRBJ1-5; D is undetermined. Trimming left V 5 bases short and J 4 bases short, with 9 bases between. The CDR3 consists of 13 residues. Germline CDR1 SEHNR, CDR2 FQNEAQ (reference sequence). The CDR3 is CASSQIGNQPQHF. The CDR3 DNA reads TGTGCCAGCAGCCAGATCGGGAATCAGCCCCAGCATTTT.